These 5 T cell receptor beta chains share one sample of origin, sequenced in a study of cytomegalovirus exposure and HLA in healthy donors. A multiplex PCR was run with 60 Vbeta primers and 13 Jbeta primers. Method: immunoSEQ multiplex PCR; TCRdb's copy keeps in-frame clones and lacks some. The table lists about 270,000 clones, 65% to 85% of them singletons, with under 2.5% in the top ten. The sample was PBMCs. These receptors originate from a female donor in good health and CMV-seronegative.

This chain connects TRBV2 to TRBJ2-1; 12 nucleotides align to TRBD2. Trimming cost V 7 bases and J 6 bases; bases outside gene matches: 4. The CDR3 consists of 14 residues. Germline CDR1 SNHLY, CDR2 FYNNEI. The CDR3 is CASMQLAGGNEQFF. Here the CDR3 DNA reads TGTGCCAGCATGCAACTAGCGGGAGGCAATGAGCAGTTCTTC. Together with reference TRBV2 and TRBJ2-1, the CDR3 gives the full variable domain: EPEVTQTPSHQVTQMGQEVILRCVPISNHLYFYWYRQILGQKVEFLVSFYNNEISEKSEIFDDQFSVERPDGSNFTLKIRSTKLEDSAMYFCASMQLAGGNEQFFGPGTRLTVL.

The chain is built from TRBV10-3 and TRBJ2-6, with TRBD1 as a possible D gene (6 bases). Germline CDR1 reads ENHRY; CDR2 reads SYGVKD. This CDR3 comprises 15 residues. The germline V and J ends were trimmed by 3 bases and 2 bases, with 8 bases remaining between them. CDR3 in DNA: TGTGCCATCAGTGAAGAGGGGGCTGGGGCCAACGTCCTGACTTTC. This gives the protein CAISEEGAGANVLTF.

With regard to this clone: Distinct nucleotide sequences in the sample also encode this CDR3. CDR3 region: CASSAGYGYTF. In nucleotides, the CDR3 is TGTGCCAGCAGTGCAGGTTATGGCTACACCTTC. The J gene is TRBJ1-2, the V gene TRBV25-1; no definite D call. Germline-derived CDR1 and CDR2 are MGHDK and SYGVNS. The V end was cut by 4 bases, the J end by 5 bases, with 5 bases between. The CDR3 contains 11 residues.

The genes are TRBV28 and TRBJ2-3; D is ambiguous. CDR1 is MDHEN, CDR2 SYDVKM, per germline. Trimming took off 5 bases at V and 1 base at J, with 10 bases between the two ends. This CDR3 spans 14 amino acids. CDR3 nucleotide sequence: TGTGCCAGCAGTCCAGGAATAGGCACAGATACGCAGTATTTT. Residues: CASSPGIGTDTQYF.

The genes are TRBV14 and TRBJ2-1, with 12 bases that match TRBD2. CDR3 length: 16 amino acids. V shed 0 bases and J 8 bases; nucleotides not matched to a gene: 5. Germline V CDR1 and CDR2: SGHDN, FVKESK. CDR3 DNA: TGTGCCAGCAGCCAAGAGTTTCGACTAGCGGGAGATGAGCAGTTCTTC. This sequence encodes CASSQEFRLAGDEQFF.